The 2 T cell receptor beta chains given below trace back to one sample, sequenced in a study of blood T cell repertoires in COVID-19. Produced via immunoSEQ multiplex PCR; TCRdb's table is partial and in-frame only. The table records roughly 250,000 clones, around nine tenths of them present only once. The specimen was peripheral blood. These receptors were obtained from a man aged 40-55 years who had recovered from COVID-19.

This clone was observed a handful of times. The chain is built from TRBV5-6 and TRBJ1-5, with D perhaps matching TRBD1 (6 bases). CDR1 SGHDT and CDR2 YYEEEE come from the germline V gene. The CDR3 is made up of 15 amino acids. The V end lost 4 bases, the J end lost 2 bases, and 13 bases lay between the germline ends. CDR3 nucleotides: TGTGCCAGCAGCCGAAGACAGGCCGGCAATCAGCCCCAGCATTTT. Its translation is CASSRRQAGNQPQHF.

The chain employs TRBV5-1 and TRBJ2-3; D perhaps matches TRBD2 (6 bases). Germline CDR1 and CDR2: SGHRS and YFSETQ. This CDR3 region has 11 residues. V lost 7 bases to trimming and J lost 3 bases, with 6 bases between them. The CDR3 coding sequence is TGCGCCAGCCGGGGGACAGATACGCAGTATTTT. It is translated as CASRGTDTQYF.